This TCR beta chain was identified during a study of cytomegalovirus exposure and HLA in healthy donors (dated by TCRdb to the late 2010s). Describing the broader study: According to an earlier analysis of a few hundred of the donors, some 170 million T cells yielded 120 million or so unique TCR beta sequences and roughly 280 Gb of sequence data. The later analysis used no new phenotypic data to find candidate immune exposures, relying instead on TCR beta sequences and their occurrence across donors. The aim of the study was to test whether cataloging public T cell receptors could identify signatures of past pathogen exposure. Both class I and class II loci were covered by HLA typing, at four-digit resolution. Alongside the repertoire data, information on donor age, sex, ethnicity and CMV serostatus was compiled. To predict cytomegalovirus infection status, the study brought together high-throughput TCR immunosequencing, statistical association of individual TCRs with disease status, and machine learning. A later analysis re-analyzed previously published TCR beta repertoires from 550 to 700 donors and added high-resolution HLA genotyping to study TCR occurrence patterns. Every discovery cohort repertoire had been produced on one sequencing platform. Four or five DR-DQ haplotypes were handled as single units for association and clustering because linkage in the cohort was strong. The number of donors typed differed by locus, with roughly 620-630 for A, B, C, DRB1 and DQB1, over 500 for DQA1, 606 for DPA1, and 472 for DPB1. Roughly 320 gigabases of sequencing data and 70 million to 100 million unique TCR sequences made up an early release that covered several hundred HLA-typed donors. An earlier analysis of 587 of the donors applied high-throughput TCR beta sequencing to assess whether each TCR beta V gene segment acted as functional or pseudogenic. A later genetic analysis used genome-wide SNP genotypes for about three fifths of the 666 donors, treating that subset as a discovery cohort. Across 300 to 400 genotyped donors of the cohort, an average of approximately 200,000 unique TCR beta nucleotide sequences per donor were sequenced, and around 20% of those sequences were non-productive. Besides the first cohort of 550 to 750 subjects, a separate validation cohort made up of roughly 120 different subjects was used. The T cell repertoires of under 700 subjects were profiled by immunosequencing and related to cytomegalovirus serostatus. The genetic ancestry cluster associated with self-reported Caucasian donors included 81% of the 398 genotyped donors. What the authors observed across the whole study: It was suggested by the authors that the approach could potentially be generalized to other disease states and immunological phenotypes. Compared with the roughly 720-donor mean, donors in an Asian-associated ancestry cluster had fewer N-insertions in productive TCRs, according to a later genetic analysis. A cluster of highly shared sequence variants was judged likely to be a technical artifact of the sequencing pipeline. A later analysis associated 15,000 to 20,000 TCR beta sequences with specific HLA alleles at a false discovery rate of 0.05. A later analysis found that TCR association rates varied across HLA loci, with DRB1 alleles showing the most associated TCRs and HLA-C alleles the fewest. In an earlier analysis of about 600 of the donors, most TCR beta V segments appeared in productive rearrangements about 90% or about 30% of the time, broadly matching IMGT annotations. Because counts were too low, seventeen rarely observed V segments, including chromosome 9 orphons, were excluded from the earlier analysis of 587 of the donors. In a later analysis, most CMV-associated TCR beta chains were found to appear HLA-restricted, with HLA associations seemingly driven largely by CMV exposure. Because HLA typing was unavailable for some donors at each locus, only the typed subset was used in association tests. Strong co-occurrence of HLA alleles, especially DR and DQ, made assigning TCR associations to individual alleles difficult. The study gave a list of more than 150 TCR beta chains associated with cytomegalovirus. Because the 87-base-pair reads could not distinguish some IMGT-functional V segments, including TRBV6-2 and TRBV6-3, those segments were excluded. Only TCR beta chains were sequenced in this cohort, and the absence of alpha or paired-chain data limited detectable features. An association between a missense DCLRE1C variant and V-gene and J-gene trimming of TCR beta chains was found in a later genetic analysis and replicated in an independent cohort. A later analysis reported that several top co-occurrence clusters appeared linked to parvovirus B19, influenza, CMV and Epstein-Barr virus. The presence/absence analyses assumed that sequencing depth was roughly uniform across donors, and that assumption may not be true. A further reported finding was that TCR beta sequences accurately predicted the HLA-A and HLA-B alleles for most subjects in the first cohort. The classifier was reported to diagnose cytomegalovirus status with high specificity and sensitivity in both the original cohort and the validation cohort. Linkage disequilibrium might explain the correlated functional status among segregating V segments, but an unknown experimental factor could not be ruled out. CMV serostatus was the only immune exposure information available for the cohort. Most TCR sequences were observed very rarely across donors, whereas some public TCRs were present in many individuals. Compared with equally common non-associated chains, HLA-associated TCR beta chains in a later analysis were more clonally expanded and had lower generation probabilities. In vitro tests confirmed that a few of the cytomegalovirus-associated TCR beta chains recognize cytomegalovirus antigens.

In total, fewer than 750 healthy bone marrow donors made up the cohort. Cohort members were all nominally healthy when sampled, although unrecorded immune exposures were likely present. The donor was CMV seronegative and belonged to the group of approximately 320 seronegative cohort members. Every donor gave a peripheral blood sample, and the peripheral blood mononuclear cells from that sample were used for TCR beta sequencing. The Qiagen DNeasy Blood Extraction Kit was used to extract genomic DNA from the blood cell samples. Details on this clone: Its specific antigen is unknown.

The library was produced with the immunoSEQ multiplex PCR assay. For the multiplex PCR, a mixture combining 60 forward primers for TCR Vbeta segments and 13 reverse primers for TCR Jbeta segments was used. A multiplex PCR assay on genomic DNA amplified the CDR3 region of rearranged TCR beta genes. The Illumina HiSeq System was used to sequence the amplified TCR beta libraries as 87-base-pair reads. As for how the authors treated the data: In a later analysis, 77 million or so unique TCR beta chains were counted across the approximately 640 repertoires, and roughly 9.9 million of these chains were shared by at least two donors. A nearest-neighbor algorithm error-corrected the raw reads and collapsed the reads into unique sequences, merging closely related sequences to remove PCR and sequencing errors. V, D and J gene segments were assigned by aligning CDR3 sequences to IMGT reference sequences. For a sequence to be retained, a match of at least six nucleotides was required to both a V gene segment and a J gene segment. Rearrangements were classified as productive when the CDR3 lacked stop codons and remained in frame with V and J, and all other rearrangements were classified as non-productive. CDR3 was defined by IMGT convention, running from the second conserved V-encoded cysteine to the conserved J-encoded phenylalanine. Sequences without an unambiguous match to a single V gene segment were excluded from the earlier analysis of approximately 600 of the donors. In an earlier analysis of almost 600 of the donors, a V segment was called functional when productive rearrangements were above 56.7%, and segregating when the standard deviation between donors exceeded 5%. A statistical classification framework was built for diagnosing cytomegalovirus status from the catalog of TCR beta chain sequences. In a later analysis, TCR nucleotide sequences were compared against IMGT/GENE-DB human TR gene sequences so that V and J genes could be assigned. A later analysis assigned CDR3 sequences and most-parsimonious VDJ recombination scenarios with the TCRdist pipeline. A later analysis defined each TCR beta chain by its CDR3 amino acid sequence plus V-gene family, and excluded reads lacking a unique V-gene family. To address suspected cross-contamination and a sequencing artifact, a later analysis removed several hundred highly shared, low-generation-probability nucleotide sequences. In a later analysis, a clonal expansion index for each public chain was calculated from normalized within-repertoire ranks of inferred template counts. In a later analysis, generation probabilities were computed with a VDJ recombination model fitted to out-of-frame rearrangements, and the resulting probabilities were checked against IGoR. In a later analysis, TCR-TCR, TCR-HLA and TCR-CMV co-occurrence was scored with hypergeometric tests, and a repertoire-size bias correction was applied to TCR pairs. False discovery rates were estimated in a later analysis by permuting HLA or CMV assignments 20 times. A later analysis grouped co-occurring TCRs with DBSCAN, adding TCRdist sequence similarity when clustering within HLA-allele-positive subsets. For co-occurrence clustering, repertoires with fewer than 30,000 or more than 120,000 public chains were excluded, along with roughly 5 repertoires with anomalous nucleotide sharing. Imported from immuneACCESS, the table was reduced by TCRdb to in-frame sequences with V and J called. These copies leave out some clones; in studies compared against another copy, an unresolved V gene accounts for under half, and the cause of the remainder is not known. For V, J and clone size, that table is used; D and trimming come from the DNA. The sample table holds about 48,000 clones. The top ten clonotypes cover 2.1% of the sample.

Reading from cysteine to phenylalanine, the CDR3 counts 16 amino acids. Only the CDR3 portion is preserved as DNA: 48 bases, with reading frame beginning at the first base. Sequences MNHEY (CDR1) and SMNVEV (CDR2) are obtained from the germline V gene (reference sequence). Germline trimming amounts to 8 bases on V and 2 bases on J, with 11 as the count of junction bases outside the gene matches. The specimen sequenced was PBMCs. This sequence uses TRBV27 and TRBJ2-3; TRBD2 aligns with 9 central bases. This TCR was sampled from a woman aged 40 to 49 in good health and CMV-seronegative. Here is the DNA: TGTGCCAGCCAACGAGGTAGCGGGAGTGTCACAGATACGCAGTATTTT. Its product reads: CASQRGSGSVTDTQYF.